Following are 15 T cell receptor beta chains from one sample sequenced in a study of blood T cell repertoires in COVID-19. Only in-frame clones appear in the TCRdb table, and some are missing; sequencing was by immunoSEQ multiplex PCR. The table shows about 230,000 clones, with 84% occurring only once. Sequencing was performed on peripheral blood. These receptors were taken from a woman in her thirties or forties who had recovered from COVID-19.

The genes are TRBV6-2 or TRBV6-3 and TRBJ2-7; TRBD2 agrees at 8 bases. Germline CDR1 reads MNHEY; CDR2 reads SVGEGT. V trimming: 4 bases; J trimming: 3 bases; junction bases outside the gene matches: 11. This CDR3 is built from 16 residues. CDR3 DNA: TGTGCCAGCAGTTCCGGGACTAGATGGGTCCGCTACGAGCAGTACTTC. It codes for CASSSGTRWVRYEQYF.

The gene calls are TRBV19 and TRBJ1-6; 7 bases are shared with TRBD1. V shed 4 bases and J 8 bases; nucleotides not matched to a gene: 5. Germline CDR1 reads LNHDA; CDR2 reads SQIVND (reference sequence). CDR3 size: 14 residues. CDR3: CASSNDREHSPLHF. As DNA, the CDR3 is TGTGCCAGTAGTAACGACAGGGAGCATTCACCCCTCCACTTT.

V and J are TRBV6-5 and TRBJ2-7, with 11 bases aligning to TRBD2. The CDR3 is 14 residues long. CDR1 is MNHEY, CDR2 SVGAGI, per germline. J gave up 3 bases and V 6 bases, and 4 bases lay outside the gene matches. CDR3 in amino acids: CASRTSGNVYEQYF. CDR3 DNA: TGTGCCAGCAGGACTAGCGGGAACGTCTACGAGCAGTACTTC.

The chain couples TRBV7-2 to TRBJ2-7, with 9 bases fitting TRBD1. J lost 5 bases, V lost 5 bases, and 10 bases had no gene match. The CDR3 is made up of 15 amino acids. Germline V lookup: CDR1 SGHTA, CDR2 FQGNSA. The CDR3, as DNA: TGTGCCAGCAGCGCAAATCGGGACAGGGTCCACGAGCAGTACTTC. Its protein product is CASSANRDRVHEQYF. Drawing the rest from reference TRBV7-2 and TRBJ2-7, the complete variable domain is GAGVSQSPSNKVTEKGKDVELRCDPISGHTALYWYRQSLGQGLEFLIYFQGNSAPDKSGLPSDRFSAERTGGSVSTLTIQRTQQEDSAVYLCASSANRDRVHEQYFGPGTRLTVT.

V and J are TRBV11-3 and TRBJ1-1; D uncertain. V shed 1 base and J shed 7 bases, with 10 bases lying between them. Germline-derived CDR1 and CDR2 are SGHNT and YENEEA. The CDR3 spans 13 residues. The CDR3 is CASSLAAENEAFF. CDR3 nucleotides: TGTGCCAGCAGCTTAGCTGCGGAGAATGAAGCTTTCTTT.

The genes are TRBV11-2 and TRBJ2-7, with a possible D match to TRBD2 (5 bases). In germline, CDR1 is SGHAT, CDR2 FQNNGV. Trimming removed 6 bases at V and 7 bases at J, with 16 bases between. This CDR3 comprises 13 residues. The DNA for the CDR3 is TGTGCCAGCAGGGAGGTTTATCCGGGGGAGCAGTACTTC. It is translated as CASREVYPGEQYF.

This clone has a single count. CDR3 bases: TGTGCCAGTACCAAGGGGACTCGGGCTTTCTTT. This codes for CASTKGTRAFF. The rearrangement joins TRBV19 to TRBJ1-1; TRBD1 might be the D (5 bases). The V end was cut by 7 bases, the J end by 11 bases, with 14 bases between. Germline CDR1 LNHDA, CDR2 SQIVND (reference sequence). This CDR3 contains 11 residues.

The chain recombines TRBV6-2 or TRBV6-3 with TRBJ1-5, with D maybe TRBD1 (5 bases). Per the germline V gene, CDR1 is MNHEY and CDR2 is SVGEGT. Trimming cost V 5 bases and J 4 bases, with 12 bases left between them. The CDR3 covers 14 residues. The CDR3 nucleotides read TGTGCCAGCAGTGGACCGACAGCAAATCAGCCCCAGCATTTT. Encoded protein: CASSGPTANQPQHF.

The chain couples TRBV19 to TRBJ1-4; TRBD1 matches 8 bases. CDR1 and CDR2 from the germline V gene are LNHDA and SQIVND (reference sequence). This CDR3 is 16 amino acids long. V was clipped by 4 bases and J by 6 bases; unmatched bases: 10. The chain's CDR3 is CASSTDRTGMDEKLFF. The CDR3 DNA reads TGTGCCAGTAGTACAGATCGGACAGGGATGGATGAAAAACTGTTTTTT.

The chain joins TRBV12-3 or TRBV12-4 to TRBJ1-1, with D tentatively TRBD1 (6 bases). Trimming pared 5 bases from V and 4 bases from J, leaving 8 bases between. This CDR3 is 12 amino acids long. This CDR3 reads CASSTGITEAFF. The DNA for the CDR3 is TGTGCCAGCAGTACAGGGATCACTGAAGCTTTCTTT.

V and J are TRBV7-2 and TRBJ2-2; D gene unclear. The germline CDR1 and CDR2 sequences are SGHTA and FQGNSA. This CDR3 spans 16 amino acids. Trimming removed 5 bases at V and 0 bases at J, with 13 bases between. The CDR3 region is CASSQQSFANTGELFF. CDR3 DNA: TGTGCCAGCAGCCAACAGAGCTTCGCGAACACCGGGGAGCTGTTTTTT.

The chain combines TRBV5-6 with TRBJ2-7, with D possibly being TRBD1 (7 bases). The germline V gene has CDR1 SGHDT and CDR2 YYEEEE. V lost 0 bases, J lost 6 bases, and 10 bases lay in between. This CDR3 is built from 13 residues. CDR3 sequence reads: CASSLGQGLEQYF. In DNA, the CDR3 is TGTGCCAGCAGCTTGGGACAGGGACTCGAGCAGTACTTC.

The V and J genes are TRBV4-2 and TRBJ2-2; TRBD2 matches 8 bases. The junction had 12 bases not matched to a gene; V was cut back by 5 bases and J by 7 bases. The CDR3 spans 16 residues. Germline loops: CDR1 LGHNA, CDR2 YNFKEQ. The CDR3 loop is CASSLTGTRGGGELFF. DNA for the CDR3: TGTGCCAGCAGCTTGACCGGGACTAGAGGAGGCGGGGAGCTGTTTTTT.

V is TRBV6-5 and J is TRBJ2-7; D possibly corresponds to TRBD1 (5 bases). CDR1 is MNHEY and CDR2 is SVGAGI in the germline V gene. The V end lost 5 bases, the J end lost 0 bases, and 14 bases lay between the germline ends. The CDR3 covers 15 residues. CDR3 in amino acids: CASSLTTANSYEQYF. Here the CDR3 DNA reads TGTGCCAGCAGTCTTACGACAGCTAACTCCTACGAGCAGTACTTC.

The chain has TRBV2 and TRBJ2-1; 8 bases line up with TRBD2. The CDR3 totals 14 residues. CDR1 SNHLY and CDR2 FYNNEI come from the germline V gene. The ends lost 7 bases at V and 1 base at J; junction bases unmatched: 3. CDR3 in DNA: TGTGCCAGCACCGGGGGGGCATCCTACAATGAGCAGTTCTTC. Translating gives CASTGGASYNEQFF.